This is a list of T cell receptor beta chains from one sample in a study of brain T cells in children with intractable seizures. Produced via immunoSEQ multiplex PCR; TCRdb's table is partial and in-frame only. The table lists around 41,000 clones, about 93% of them singletons. The sample consisted of peripheral blood, taken at surgery. The receptor set was obtained from a girl aged 2 to 10 with tuberous sclerosis and intractable seizures. CDR3s include the opening cysteine and the closing phenylalanine or tryptophan. Each record gives: clone size, V gene, J gene, D gene, CDR3 DNA, CDR3 protein. The D gene is left open where the match is weak. Size values are once, few and many counts, or a class for expanded clones, and some rows have none.

clone size: -
V gene: TRBV23-1
J gene: TRBJ2-7
D gene: -
CDR3 DNA: TGCGCCAGCAGTCAATCGACCCTGGGCACCTACGAGCAGTACTTC
CDR3 protein: CASSQSTLGTYEQYF

clone size: -
V gene: TRBV20-1
J gene: TRBJ2-7
D gene: TRBD1
CDR3 DNA: TGCAGTGTTACGTACAGGGGCGAGCAGTACTTC
CDR3 protein: CSVTYRGEQYF

clone size: -
V gene: TRBV12-3/TRBV12-4
J gene: TRBJ2-3
D gene: -
CDR3 DNA: TGTGCCAGCAGTTTTGCCGATACGCAGTATTTT
CDR3 protein: CASSFADTQYF

clone size: -
V gene: TRBV24-1
J gene: TRBJ2-1
D gene: TRBD1
CDR3 DNA: TGTGCCACCTCTATTGGGATCGGGACAGACAATGAGCAGTTCTTC
CDR3 protein: CATSIGIGTDNEQFF

clone size: -
V gene: TRBV29-1
J gene: TRBJ2-5
D gene: -
CDR3 DNA: TGCAGCGTTGAAGATTCGAAGGGCTTCCAAGAGACCCAGTACTTC
CDR3 protein: CSVEDSKGFQETQYF

clone size: -
V gene: TRBV9
J gene: TRBJ1-1
D gene: TRBD1
CDR3 DNA: TGTGCCAGCAGCGCACCGACAGGGGGCGCAGTCCCGACTTTCTTT
CDR3 protein: CASSAPTGGAVPTFF

clone size: -
V gene: TRBV18
J gene: TRBJ1-2
D gene: -
CDR3 DNA: TGTGCCAGCTCACCAGGGGGGGAGGACTACTATGGCTACACCTTC
CDR3 protein: CASSPGGEDYYGYTF

clone size: once
V gene: TRBV5-1
J gene: TRBJ2-2
D gene: TRBD2
CDR3 DNA: TGCGCCAGCAGCTTGCCCGGGACTAGCGATCACGGGGAGCTGTTTTTT
CDR3 protein: CASSLPGTSDHGELFF

clone size: once
V gene: TRBV20-1
J gene: TRBJ1-4
D gene: -
CDR3 DNA: TGCAGTGCCGCGGTCTCTGAAAAACTGTTTTTT
CDR3 protein: CSAAVSEKLFF

clone size: -
V gene: TRBV5-1
J gene: TRBJ2-3
D gene: -
CDR3 DNA: TGCGCCAGCAGCTTAACAGGGTCTGCGCGCACAGATACGCAGTATTTT
CDR3 protein: CASSLTGSARTDTQYF

clone size: -
V gene: TRBV7-2
J gene: TRBJ1-2
D gene: TRBD1
CDR3 DNA: TGTGCCAGCAGCTTAGGTGGACAGGGGGCGAGCTATGGCTACACCTTC
CDR3 protein: CASSLGGQGASYGYTF

clone size: -
V gene: TRBV6-1
J gene: TRBJ2-2
D gene: -
CDR3 DNA: TGTGCCAGCAGTGAAAATGGTCCCGGGGAGCTGTTTTTT
CDR3 protein: CASSENGPGELFF

clone size: -
V gene: TRBV9
J gene: TRBJ1-2
D gene: TRBD1
CDR3 DNA: TGTGCCAGCAGCGAGAATACAGGGGGTAATGGCTACACCTTC
CDR3 protein: CASSENTGGNGYTF

clone size: -
V gene: TRBV24-1
J gene: TRBJ2-6
D gene: -
CDR3 DNA: TGTGCCACCAGTGTCAGGGGTGGGGCTGGGGCCAACGTCCTGACTTTC
CDR3 protein: CATSVRGGAGANVLTF

clone size: -
V gene: TRBV5-1
J gene: TRBJ2-5
D gene: TRBD2
CDR3 DNA: TGCGCCAGCAGCTTCCGGGGGGGCCTATACCAAGAGACCCAGTACTTC
CDR3 protein: CASSFRGGLYQETQYF

clone size: -
V gene: TRBV9
J gene: TRBJ1-4
D gene: -
CDR3 DNA: TGTGCCAGCAGCGTGGACACCCGAAAACTGTTTTTT
CDR3 protein: CASSVDTRKLFF

clone size: -
V gene: TRBV7-8
J gene: TRBJ2-2
D gene: -
CDR3 DNA: TGTGCCAGCAGCTTAGCGCTTGCAGGTCCCGGGGAGCTGTTTTTT
CDR3 protein: CASSLALAGPGELFF

clone size: -
V gene: TRBV5-5
J gene: TRBJ2-2
D gene: -
CDR3 DNA: TGTGCCAGCGACGGGGACCCGAGCACCGGGGAGCTGTTTTTT
CDR3 protein: CASDGDPSTGELFF

clone size: -
V gene: TRBV4-1
J gene: TRBJ1-2
D gene: -
CDR3 DNA: TGCGCCAGCAGCCAAGATGGAACACAGGCTGGGGGCTACACCTTC
CDR3 protein: CASSQDGTQAGGYTF

clone size: -
V gene: TRBV11-2
J gene: TRBJ1-2
D gene: -
CDR3 DNA: TGTGCCAGCAGCCATGACAGGATCTATGGCTACACCTTC
CDR3 protein: CASSHDRIYGYTF

clone size: -
V gene: TRBV6-5
J gene: TRBJ1-2
D gene: -
CDR3 DNA: TGTGCCAGCAGTTACTCTGCTCGGCTGGGCTATGGCTACACCTTC
CDR3 protein: CASSYSARLGYGYTF

clone size: -
V gene: TRBV27
J gene: TRBJ1-4
D gene: -
CDR3 DNA: TGTGCCAGCAGTTTAATAGGGGCAACTAATGAAAAACTGTTTTTT
CDR3 protein: CASSLIGATNEKLFF

clone size: -
V gene: TRBV29-1
J gene: TRBJ1-1
D gene: -
CDR3 DNA: TGCAGCGTCCCTGACAGACCCAACACTGAAGCTTTCTTT
CDR3 protein: CSVPDRPNTEAFF

clone size: -
V gene: TRBV5-4
J gene: TRBJ1-2
D gene: -
CDR3 DNA: TGTGCCAGCAGCTTGGGAGGTTATGGCTACACCTTC
CDR3 protein: CASSLGGYGYTF

clone size: few
V gene: TRBV6-1
J gene: TRBJ1-2
D gene: -
CDR3 DNA: TGTGCCAGCAGTGAAAAGGTATTCCATGGCTACACCTTC
CDR3 protein: CASSEKVFHGYTF

clone size: -
V gene: TRBV3-1/TRBV3-2
J gene: TRBJ2-5
D gene: -
CDR3 DNA: TGTGCCAGCAGCCAAGATAGTAACCAAGAGACCCAGTACTTC
CDR3 protein: CASSQDSNQETQYF

clone size: -
V gene: TRBV7-6
J gene: TRBJ1-1
D gene: -
CDR3 DNA: TGTGCCAGCAGCTCGCAGGGATTCGGCACTGAAGCTTTCTTT
CDR3 protein: CASSSQGFGTEAFF

clone size: -
V gene: TRBV6-2/TRBV6-3
J gene: TRBJ2-7
D gene: TRBD1
CDR3 DNA: TGTGCCAGCAGTCGGGACAGGAGATACGAGCAGTACTTC
CDR3 protein: CASSRDRRYEQYF

clone size: once
V gene: TRBV3-1/TRBV3-2
J gene: TRBJ1-3
D gene: -
CDR3 DNA: TGTGCCAGCAGCATACGGACAGCTGGAAACACCATATATTTT
CDR3 protein: CASSIRTAGNTIYF

clone size: -
V gene: TRBV30
J gene: TRBJ2-7
D gene: TRBD1
CDR3 DNA: TGTGCCTGGAAGGGACAGGGCAAGCGACAGTACTTC
CDR3 protein: CAWKGQGKRQYF

clone size: few
V gene: TRBV7-9
J gene: TRBJ1-5
D gene: TRBD1
CDR3 DNA: TGTGCCAGCAGCTTATCGGGACAGGTTAATCAGCCCCAGCATTTT
CDR3 protein: CASSLSGQVNQPQHF

clone size: -
V gene: TRBV28
J gene: TRBJ2-7
D gene: TRBD1
CDR3 DNA: TGTGCCAGCAGTTTGGGACAGGGCAGCAAGGCCTACGAGCAGTACTTC
CDR3 protein: CASSLGQGSKAYEQYF

clone size: -
V gene: TRBV2
J gene: TRBJ1-2
D gene: -
CDR3 DNA: TGTGCCAGGGGAGGATCTAACTATGGCTACACCTTC
CDR3 protein: CARGGSNYGYTF

clone size: -
V gene: TRBV12-5
J gene: TRBJ2-3
D gene: -
CDR3 DNA: TGTGCTAGTGGAACACCCTCCCAGCGATCGGATACGCAGTATTTT
CDR3 protein: CASGTPSQRSDTQYF

clone size: -
V gene: TRBV5-4
J gene: TRBJ1-1
D gene: -
CDR3 DNA: TGTGCCAGCAGCAACGGGGGCATGAACACTGAAGCTTTCTTT
CDR3 protein: CASSNGGMNTEAFF

clone size: -
V gene: TRBV5-6
J gene: TRBJ2-7
D gene: TRBD2
CDR3 DNA: TGTGCCAGCAGCTTTGGGGACTACTTCAGGCCTTACGAGCAGTACTTC
CDR3 protein: CASSFGDYFRPYEQYF

clone size: -
V gene: TRBV9
J gene: TRBJ1-6
D gene: -
CDR3 DNA: TGTGCCAGCAGCGTAGGGGGGAGTTCACCCCTCCACTTT
CDR3 protein: CASSVGGSSPLHF

clone size: -
V gene: TRBV5-6
J gene: TRBJ2-1
D gene: TRBD1
CDR3 DNA: TGTGCCAGCAGCCTCGGACAGGGAGCAGATGAGCAGTTCTTC
CDR3 protein: CASSLGQGADEQFF

clone size: once
V gene: TRBV5-5
J gene: TRBJ2-6
D gene: -
CDR3 DNA: TGTGCCAGCAGTCCGAGTCCGAATCCTATATCTGGGGCCAACGTCCTGACTTTC
CDR3 protein: CASSPSPNPISGANVLTF

clone size: -
V gene: TRBV6-2/TRBV6-3
J gene: TRBJ2-1
D gene: -
CDR3 DNA: TGTGCCAGCAGTTATATCCCCCGAAGCGGGTCCTACAATGAGCAGTTCTTC
CDR3 protein: CASSYIPRSGSYNEQFF

clone size: -
V gene: TRBV6-2/TRBV6-3
J gene: TRBJ2-7
D gene: -
CDR3 DNA: TGTGCCAGCAGCCGGGACACTTCCTACGAGCAGTACTTC
CDR3 protein: CASSRDTSYEQYF

clone size: -
V gene: TRBV4-1
J gene: TRBJ2-3
D gene: TRBD1
CDR3 DNA: TGCGCCAGCAGCATACGACAGGGCGGCACAGATACGCAGTATTTT
CDR3 protein: CASSIRQGGTDTQYF

clone size: once
V gene: TRBV13
J gene: TRBJ1-6
D gene: -
CDR3 DNA: TGTGCCAGCAGCCTATCTAAGGCGATCTCCTATAATTCACCCCTCCACTTT
CDR3 protein: CASSLSKAISYNSPLHF

clone size: -
V gene: TRBV5-6
J gene: TRBJ1-4
D gene: -
CDR3 DNA: TGTGCCAGCAGCTTGTGGGGACTCCAAGCGGCTAATGAAAAACTGTTTTTT
CDR3 protein: CASSLWGLQAANEKLFF

clone size: -
V gene: TRBV7-2
J gene: TRBJ2-2
D gene: TRBD2
CDR3 DNA: TGTGCCAGCAGCTGGGGGAGCGGGAGCGGGGAGCTGTTTTTT
CDR3 protein: CASSWGSGSGELFF

clone size: -
V gene: TRBV9
J gene: TRBJ2-2
D gene: TRBD2
CDR3 DNA: TGTGCCAGCAGCGCGGCCCCGCGGGGGGGCGACACCGGGGAGCTGTTTTTT
CDR3 protein: CASSAAPRGGDTGELFF

clone size: once
V gene: TRBV5-6
J gene: TRBJ1-5
D gene: -
CDR3 DNA: TGTGCCAGCAGCTTGGTAGGGACCCCTCAGCCCCAGCATTTT
CDR3 protein: CASSLVGTPQPQHF

clone size: once
V gene: TRBV2
J gene: TRBJ1-1
D gene: -
CDR3 DNA: TGTGCCAGCATTAGTGGGACTGAAGCTTTCTTT
CDR3 protein: CASISGTEAFF

clone size: -
V gene: TRBV30
J gene: TRBJ2-7
D gene: TRBD1
CDR3 DNA: TGTGCCTGGAGTGTAGGGACAGGGGGCTACGAGCAGTACTTC
CDR3 protein: CAWSVGTGGYEQYF

clone size: -
V gene: TRBV5-8
J gene: TRBJ1-5
D gene: -
CDR3 DNA: TGTGCCAGCGGGTCGCTGGGGCCCCAGCATTTT
CDR3 protein: CASGSLGPQHF

clone size: -
V gene: TRBV5-1
J gene: TRBJ1-1
D gene: -
CDR3 DNA: TGCGCCAGCAGCCCACCCACATCGAACACTGAAGCTTTCTTT
CDR3 protein: CASSPPTSNTEAFF

clone size: -
V gene: TRBV5-1
J gene: TRBJ1-4
D gene: TRBD1
CDR3 DNA: TGCGCCAGCAGCCCCAGACCAAGACAGGGTCCGAATGAAAAACTGTTTTTT
CDR3 protein: CASSPRPRQGPNEKLFF

clone size: -
V gene: TRBV18
J gene: TRBJ2-7
D gene: TRBD1
CDR3 DNA: TGTGCCAGCTCACCGGACAGGGCGGTCTCCTACGAGCAGTACTTC
CDR3 protein: CASSPDRAVSYEQYF